The clone carrying this TCR beta chain was seen a handful of times. What it binds is unknown. The sample comes from a study of shared clonotypes between healthy human individuals. Ten immunoSEQ deep assay plates served to sequence unsorted PBMC DNA. Method: immunoSEQ multiplex PCR; TCRdb's copy keeps in-frame clones and lacks some. The sample holds about 490,000 clones, 75% to 85% seen once. The CDR3 is made up of 13 amino acids. CDR1 is SSHAT, CDR2 FNYEAQ, per germline (reference sequence). V was trimmed by 5 bases and J by 0 bases, leaving 6 bases between them. Study-level results: Represented diversity, genetic and exposure-history alike, was limited by few donors. Blood alone was sampled, and tissue repertoires likely differ.

The sequenced material came from PBMCs. This chain connects TRBV7-7 to TRBJ2-3; no definite D call. This receptor was identified in a woman between 35 and 50 years old in good health. Some clones in this sample may be carry-over from other donors' samples. CDR3 coding DNA: TGTGCCAGCAGCAAGGAAAGCACAGATACGCAGTATTTT. This translates into CASSKESTDTQYF.